The 25 T cell receptor beta chains below come from one sample, sequenced in a study of Ad26.COV2.S vaccination and SARS-CoV-2 variants (dated by TCRdb to the early 2020s). Libraries were built with the immunoSEQ multiplex PCR assay. Held by TCRdb, this immuneACCESS table contains in-frame sequences only and omits some clones. Under half of the omission traces to an unresolved V gene where checked; the cause of the rest is unknown. Present in this sample are hundreds of thousands of clones, around 87% of which were seen just once. The ten top clones hold approximately 3.4% of the sample. Read against the paper, the sample's treatment or condition label means: 19 received Ad26.COV2.S at low or high dose, single or two shots; about 5 received placebo; per-sample allocation not given. Repertoires of vaccine and placebo recipients were sequenced from samples collected on day 63 after the first injection.

The source material was peripheral blood, sampled in a trial of Ad26.COV2.S vaccine versus placebo. The receptors originated from a person between 18 and 60 years old who received the Ad26.COV2.S COVID-19 vaccine or a placebo.

The chain joins TRBV6-4 to TRBJ2-2, with TRBD1 matching 9 bases. The CDR3 has 15 amino acids. Germline V gene sequence: CDR1 MRHNA, CDR2 SNTAGT. V gave up 7 bases and J gave up 6 bases; unmatched junction bases: 9. For the CDR3, the DNA is TGTGCCAGCACTCTTCGGGACAGGGCCCCCGGGGAGCTGTTTTTT. Amino acid sequence: CASTLRDRAPGELFF.

The chain links TRBV5-1 to TRBJ2-2, with 16 bases matching TRBD2. The CDR3 extends over 19 amino acids. CDR1 is SGHRS and CDR2 is YFSETQ in the germline V gene. V lost 4 bases, J lost 7 bases, and 13 bases stayed unmatched. The CDR3 sequence: CASSEPGLAGGPSSGELFF. The CDR3 nucleotides are TGCGCCAGCAGCGAACCGGGACTAGCGGGAGGGCCTTCTAGCGGGGAGCTGTTTTTT.

V is TRBV7-9 and J is TRBJ1-3; D gene unclear. CDR3 length equals 15 residues. Germline assignment: CDR1 SEHNR and CDR2 FQNEAQ (reference sequence). The V end lost 0 bases, the J end lost 4 bases, and 10 bases lay between the germline ends. The CDR3 DNA sequence: TGTGCCAGCAGCTTAGCGCTAGGTGAAGGAAACACCATATATTTT. Residues: CASSLALGEGNTIYF.

The chain employs TRBV6-5 and TRBJ1-5; 10 bases align to TRBD1. The CDR3 is 14 residues long. Germline V gene lookup returns CDR1 MNHEY and CDR2 SVGAGI. V dropped 6 bases and J dropped 5; count of bases not matched to a gene: 4. CDR3 region: CASRRQGADQPQHF. CDR3 DNA sequence: TGTGCCAGCAGGCGACAGGGGGCTGATCAGCCCCAGCATTTT.

This chain's CDR3 is CSAPGGYEQYF. Written as DNA, the CDR3 is TGCAGTGCTCCGGGAGGCTACGAGCAGTACTTC. V is TRBV20-1 and J is TRBJ2-7; 7 bases match TRBD2. The CDR3 has 11 amino acids. The V segment lost 5 bases and the J segment 3 bases; nucleotides outside the gene matches: 1. In germline, CDR1 is DFQATT, CDR2 SNEGSKA (reference sequence).

The chain recombines TRBV7-2 with TRBJ2-1; a possible D gene is TRBD1 (6 bases). The V end was cut by 7 bases, the J end by 8 bases, with 24 bases between. Germline loops: CDR1 SGHTA, CDR2 FQGNSA. The CDR3 extends over 16 amino acids. CDR3 DNA: TGTGCCAGCACCCGCAAACCCTCAGGGGTCTTGGATGAGCAGTTCTTC. Amino acid sequence: CASTRKPSGVLDEQFF. The full variable domain, rest sourced from reference TRBV7-2 and TRBJ2-1, is GAGVSQSPSNKVTEKGKDVELRCDPISGHTALYWYRQSLGQGLEFLIYFQGNSAPDKSGLPSDRFSAERTGGSVSTLTIQRTQQEDSAVYLCASTRKPSGVLDEQFFGPGTRLTVL.

This sequence joins TRBV28 and TRBJ1-5; unclear D gene. Trimming shortened V by 5 bases and J by 2 bases, and 13 bases separated the two germline ends. Per the germline V gene, CDR1 is MDHEN and CDR2 is SYDVKM. The CDR3 is 15 residues long. Here the CDR3 DNA reads TGTGCCAGCAGTCTACCCCTCGGGGGCAATCAGCCCCAGCATTTT. Its translation: CASSLPLGGNQPQHF.

The chain recombines TRBV3-1 (or the pseudogene TRBV3-2) with TRBJ1-1; 7 bases align to TRBD1. Unmatched junction bases numbered 1, after V lost 3 bases and J lost 0 bases. CDR1 is LGHDT, CDR2 YNNKEL, per germline (reference sequence). This CDR3 spans 14 amino acids. CDR3 DNA sequence: TGTGCCAGCAGCCAGGACAGGTTGAACACTGAAGCTTTCTTT. The encoded protein is CASSQDRLNTEAFF.

The V and J genes are TRBV6-5 and TRBJ2-7, with D possibly TRBD2 on 5 matching bases. Trimming shortened V by 0 bases and J by 2 bases, and 11 bases separated the two germline ends. Germline values: CDR1 MNHEY, CDR2 SVGAGI. The CDR3 runs to 15 residues. CDR3 DNA sequence: TGTGCCAGCAGTTACTCTGCCGGGAAAGCCTACGAGCAGTACTTC. It specifies CASSYSAGKAYEQYF.

The rearrangement uses TRBV7-9 and TRBJ1-1; TRBD1 is a possible D gene (5 bases). V was clipped by 5 bases and J by 4 bases, with 14 bases between them. Germline CDR1 SEHNR, CDR2 FQNEAQ (reference sequence). The CDR3 is 14 residues long. CDR3 protein: CASSPDGGSTEAFF. CDR3 DNA: TGTGCCAGCAGCCCAGACGGGGGGAGCACTGAAGCTTTCTTT. Full variable domain (outside the CDR3, taken from reference TRBV7-9 and TRBJ1-1): DTGVSQNPRHKITKRGQNVTFRCDPISEHNRLYWYRQTLGQGPEFLTYFQNEAQLEKSRLLSDRFSAERPKGSFSTLEIQRTEQGDSAMYLCASSPDGGSTEAFFGQGTRLTVV.

V is TRBV6-4 and J is TRBJ2-3; D might be TRBD1 or TRBD2, each matching 5 bases. The germline V and J ends were trimmed by 0 bases and 2 bases, with 9 bases remaining between them. CDR3 length: 15 amino acids. CDR1 MRHNA and CDR2 SNTAGT come from the germline V gene. CDR3 loop: CASSDSGVATDTQYF. Written as DNA, the CDR3 is TGTGCCAGCAGTGACTCGGGGGTCGCCACAGATACGCAGTATTTT.

This CDR3 is CASSQDLSTAYEQYF. The CDR3 region has the DNA TGCGCCAGCAGCCAAGACTTATCTACCGCCTACGAGCAGTACTTC. The V call is TRBV4-3, the J call TRBJ2-7; D remains ambiguous. Trimming pared 0 bases from V and 2 bases from J, leaving 11 bases between. The CDR3 has 15 amino acids. Germline loops: CDR1 LGHNA, CDR2 YSLEER.

This chain links TRBV7-8 with TRBJ2-1; 9 bases fit TRBD2. From germline, CDR1 is SGHVS and CDR2 FQNEAQ. The CDR3 is 17 amino acids. V dropped 4 bases and J dropped 4; count of bases not matched to a gene: 11. CDR3 DNA: TGTGCCAGCAGCTACCCATTAGGTAGCGGGAGTTACAATGAGCAGTTCTTC. Translation: CASSYPLGSGSYNEQFF.

This rearrangement joins TRBV5-1 to TRBJ2-5; D remains unclear. The CDR3 length is 16 residues. V lost 4 bases and J lost 5, with 21 bases in between. Germline V CDR1 and CDR2: SGHRS, YFSETQ. DNA for the CDR3: TGCGCCAGCAGCGCCGGTCGTCCCGCCGTAATGGAGACCCAGTACTTC. It yields the protein CASSAGRPAVMETQYF.

The sample holds one count of this clone. This rearrangement joins TRBV30 to TRBJ1-2; 7 nucleotides align to TRBD1. V lost 5 bases, J lost 6 bases, and 9 bases stayed unmatched. Germline CDR1 is GTSNPN and CDR2 is SVGIG (reference sequence). CDR3 length: 13 amino acids. The CDR3 region has the DNA TGTGCCTGGGAAGGGAGGGGGCTCCATGGCTACACCTTC. It encodes CAWEGRGLHGYTF.

The chain uses TRBV5-6 and TRBJ1-5; no definite D call. The CDR3 is 14 amino acids. The V end was cut by 3 bases, the J end by 0 bases, with 7 bases between. The germline CDR1 and CDR2 sequences are SGHDT and YYEEEE. The CDR3 region has the DNA TGTGCCAGCAGCTCCCCAGGTAGCAATCAGCCCCAGCATTTT. Translating gives CASSSPGSNQPQHF.

The chain combines TRBV7-8 with TRBJ2-1; 9 bases are a match to TRBD2. Germline V lookup: CDR1 SGHVS, CDR2 FQNEAQ. J gave up 10 bases and V 1 base, and 8 bases lay outside the gene matches. The CDR3 is 15 residues long. The CDR3 spells CASSLGGGGAGEQFF. CDR3 in DNA: TGTGCCAGCAGCTTAGGTGGCGGGGGGGCAGGCGAGCAGTTCTTC.

The chain carries TRBV2 and TRBJ1-3; 8 bases line up with TRBD1. The CDR3 spans 16 residues. V lost 7 bases, J lost 3 bases, and 11 bases stayed unmatched. The V gene's germline CDR1 is SNHLY and CDR2 FYNNEI. The CDR3, as DNA: TGTGCCAGCACACCGGACAGGGTTAGTCTTGGAAACACCATATATTTT. Translation: CASTPDRVSLGNTIYF.

This rearrangement joins TRBV3-1 (or the pseudogene TRBV3-2) to TRBJ1-4, with D possibly matching TRBD1 (6 bases). V was pared by 0 bases and J by 1 base, with 12 bases between. Germline V gene sequence: CDR1 LGHDT, CDR2 YNNKEL (reference sequence). This CDR3 region has 17 residues. The CDR3 nucleotides read TGTGCCAGCAGCCAAGACACAGGGACTGTAACTAATGAAAAACTGTTTTTT. Its translation: CASSQDTGTVTNEKLFF.

The V and J genes are TRBV4-1 and TRBJ1-4; TRBD1 aligns across 7 bases. Trimming cost V 4 bases and J 0 bases; bases outside gene matches: 5. The CDR3 contains 16 residues. CDR1 and CDR2 from the germline V gene are MGHRA and YSYEKL. The CDR3 reads CASSLTGQTTNEKLFF. For the CDR3, the DNA is TGCGCCAGCAGCCTCACGGGACAGACAACTAATGAAAAACTGTTTTTT.

The V and J genes are TRBV12-3 or TRBV12-4 and TRBJ1-2; D remains unclear. The CDR3 totals 13 residues. Deletions cut 5 bases from V and 0 bases from J, with 7 bases between. The CDR3 protein is CASSEAANYGYTF. The CDR3 DNA reads as TGTGCCAGCAGTGAGGCCGCTAACTATGGCTACACCTTC.

The V gene is TRBV14, the J gene TRBJ1-6; 10 bases align to TRBD1. With 0 bases clipped from V and 12 bases from J, the junction kept 11 bases outside the gene matches. The CDR3 contains 17 residues. Germline V lookup: CDR1 SGHDN, CDR2 FVKESK. CDR3 DNA: TGTGCCAGCAGCCAAGATGGCGTAGGGGACAGGGGCAGACCCCTCCACTTT. It yields the protein CASSQDGVGDRGRPLHF.

This sequence joins TRBV4-3 and TRBJ1-6; TRBD1 is a possible D gene (5 bases). This CDR3 is 16 amino acids long. Germline CDR1 LGHNA, CDR2 YSLEER. Trimming cost V 0 bases and J 7 bases, with 13 bases left between them. CDR3 nucleotide sequence: TGCGCCAGCAGCCAAGATGTCAGGGCGGGGAATTCACCCCTCCACTTT. Residues: CASSQDVRAGNSPLHF.

The chain recombines TRBV7-3 with TRBJ2-1; TRBD2 matches at 11 bases. V shed 5 bases, J shed 9 bases, and the junction held 9 bases outside the gene matches. This CDR3 comprises 15 residues. Germline CDR1 reads SGHTA; CDR2 reads FQGTGA. This CDR3 reads CASSPLAGGRGEQFF. CDR3 DNA: TGTGCCAGCAGCCCCTTAGCGGGGGGGCGCGGTGAGCAGTTCTTC.

This sequence joins TRBV11-2 and TRBJ2-3; tentative D call: TRBD2 (6 bases). V was trimmed by 1 base and J by 6 bases, leaving 11 bases between them. The CDR3 loop spans 14 amino acids. Germline CDR1 and CDR2: SGHAT and FQNNGV. In nucleotides, the CDR3 is TGTGCCAGCAGCTTAGTAGGGGCGGGGGATACGCAGTATTTT. Translating it yields CASSLVGAGDTQYF.